The rows below give T cell receptor beta chains drawn from one sample of a study of cytomegalovirus exposure and HLA in healthy donors. The protocol was immunoSEQ multiplex PCR, while the TCRdb copy is restricted to in-frame clones and leaves out a portion. This table has around 210,000 clones, about 76% appearing once. Sequencing input: PBMCs. These receptor sequences come from a male donor in good health and CMV-seropositive. CDR3s include the opening cysteine and the closing phenylalanine or tryptophan. The D gene is left open where the match is weak. Rows may omit the clone size; those that give it use once, few, many or a size class.

D gene: .; J gene: TRBJ1-4; clone size: once; V gene: TRBV9; CDR3 protein: CASSVGGRGNEKLFF; CDR3 DNA: TGTGCCAGCAGCGTAGGGGGCAGAGGAAATGAAAAACTGTTTTTT
D gene: .; J gene: TRBJ2-5; clone size: .; V gene: TRBV5-1; CDR3 protein: CASSLSAASAVETQYF; CDR3 DNA: TGCGCCAGCAGCTTGTCTGCGGCTAGCGCTGTGGAGACCCAGTACTTC
D gene: TRBD2; J gene: TRBJ2-1; clone size: .; V gene: TRBV19; CDR3 protein: CASSILAGNEQFF; CDR3 DNA: TGTGCCAGTAGTATACTAGCGGGGAATGAGCAGTTCTTC
D gene: .; J gene: TRBJ2-1; clone size: once; V gene: TRBV7-2; CDR3 protein: CASSLGTQQFF; CDR3 DNA: TGTGCCAGCAGCTTAGGGACTCAGCAGTTCTTC
D gene: TRBD2; J gene: TRBJ2-1; clone size: few; V gene: TRBV9; CDR3 protein: CASSDRLAGDLNEQFF; CDR3 DNA: TGTGCCAGCAGCGACCGACTAGCGGGAGATTTGAATGAGCAGTTCTTC
D gene: .; J gene: TRBJ1-4; clone size: .; V gene: TRBV11-2; CDR3 protein: CASSRLSVDEKLFF; CDR3 DNA: TGTGCCAGCAGCCGCTTATCGGTCGATGAAAAACTGTTTTTT
D gene: TRBD2; J gene: TRBJ2-2; clone size: .; V gene: TRBV2; CDR3 protein: CASSEGSRTSGAGGELFF; CDR3 DNA: TGTGCCAGCAGTGAAGGTTCCCGGACTAGCGGTGCGGGCGGGGAGCTGTTTTTT
D gene: .; J gene: TRBJ2-2; clone size: .; V gene: TRBV27; CDR3 protein: CASRRNTGELFF; CDR3 DNA: TGTGCCAGCAGGAGGAACACCGGGGAGCTGTTTTTT
D gene: TRBD2; J gene: TRBJ2-7; clone size: .; V gene: TRBV6-1; CDR3 protein: CASSETGTSGSSSYEQYF; CDR3 DNA: TGTGCCAGCAGTGAGACCGGGACTAGCGGGTCTAGCTCCTACGAGCAGTACTTC
D gene: .; J gene: TRBJ2-2; clone size: .; V gene: TRBV4-3; CDR3 protein: CASSRGDSDTGELFF; CDR3 DNA: TGCGCCAGCAGCCGGGGGGACAGTGACACCGGGGAGCTGTTTTTT
D gene: .; J gene: TRBJ2-3; clone size: .; V gene: TRBV10-3; CDR3 protein: CAIMTGLASDTQYF; CDR3 DNA: TGTGCCATCATGACCGGGCTAGCCTCAGATACGCAGTATTTT
D gene: .; J gene: TRBJ1-1; clone size: .; V gene: TRBV6-5; CDR3 protein: CASSYDLQMNTEAFF; CDR3 DNA: TGTGCCAGCAGTTACGATTTACAGATGAACACTGAAGCTTTCTTT
D gene: .; J gene: TRBJ1-6; clone size: .; V gene: TRBV4-3; CDR3 protein: CASSQGGDRAGSPLHF; CDR3 DNA: TGCGCCAGCAGCCAAGGGGGGGACCGAGCTGGGTCACCCCTCCACTTT
D gene: .; J gene: TRBJ2-2; clone size: .; V gene: TRBV19; CDR3 protein: CASSTARDYGELFF; CDR3 DNA: TGTGCCAGTAGTACCGCGAGGGATTACGGGGAGCTGTTTTTT
D gene: .; J gene: TRBJ2-2; clone size: .; V gene: TRBV27; CDR3 protein: CASSLWGVMNTGELFF; CDR3 DNA: TGTGCCAGCAGTTTATGGGGGGTCATGAACACCGGGGAGCTGTTTTTT
D gene: .; J gene: TRBJ1-2; clone size: .; V gene: TRBV29-1; CDR3 protein: CSVVAALSREAGYTF; CDR3 DNA: TGCAGCGTTGTCGCCGCCCTGAGTAGGGAGGCTGGCTACACCTTC
D gene: .; J gene: TRBJ2-3; clone size: once; V gene: TRBV9; CDR3 protein: CASSVVEAGGTDTQYF; CDR3 DNA: TGTGCCAGCAGCGTAGTAGAGGCAGGGGGCACAGATACGCAGTATTTT
D gene: .; J gene: TRBJ1-2; clone size: once; V gene: TRBV7-2; CDR3 protein: CASSLQATYYGYTF; CDR3 DNA: TGTGCCAGCAGCTTACAGGCAACATACTATGGCTACACCTTC
D gene: .; J gene: TRBJ2-7; clone size: .; V gene: TRBV7-2; CDR3 protein: CASSSTVLEQYF; CDR3 DNA: TGTGCCAGCAGCTCGACAGTGTTGGAGCAGTACTTC
D gene: .; J gene: TRBJ1-2; clone size: .; V gene: TRBV27; CDR3 protein: CASSLNGGAGYTF; CDR3 DNA: TGTGCCAGCAGTTTAAATGGGGGCGCTGGCTACACCTTC
D gene: .; J gene: TRBJ2-7; clone size: .; V gene: TRBV4-3; CDR3 protein: CASSHAGIGYEQYF; CDR3 DNA: TGCGCCAGCAGCCATGCAGGGATTGGCTACGAGCAGTACTTC
D gene: .; J gene: TRBJ2-2; clone size: .; V gene: TRBV29-1; CDR3 protein: CSVRRENTGELFF; CDR3 DNA: TGCAGCGTTCGGCGGGAGAACACCGGGGAGCTGTTTTTT
D gene: .; J gene: TRBJ1-3; clone size: .; V gene: TRBV9; CDR3 protein: CASSLPGNTIYF; CDR3 DNA: TGTGCCAGCAGCCTTCCCGGAAACACCATATATTTT
D gene: TRBD1; J gene: TRBJ2-7; clone size: once; V gene: TRBV4-1; CDR3 protein: CASSHNSGTGYYEQYF; CDR3 DNA: TGCGCCAGCAGCCACAACTCCGGGACAGGATACTACGAGCAGTACTTC
D gene: TRBD1; J gene: TRBJ1-2; clone size: once; V gene: TRBV27; CDR3 protein: CASSYTSGGQAYGYTF; CDR3 DNA: TGTGCCAGCAGTTACACCTCAGGGGGCCAGGCCTATGGCTACACCTTC
D gene: .; J gene: TRBJ1-1; clone size: .; V gene: TRBV27; CDR3 protein: CASSLAAPGEAFF; CDR3 DNA: TGTGCCAGCAGTTTAGCAGCCCCGGGTGAAGCTTTCTTT